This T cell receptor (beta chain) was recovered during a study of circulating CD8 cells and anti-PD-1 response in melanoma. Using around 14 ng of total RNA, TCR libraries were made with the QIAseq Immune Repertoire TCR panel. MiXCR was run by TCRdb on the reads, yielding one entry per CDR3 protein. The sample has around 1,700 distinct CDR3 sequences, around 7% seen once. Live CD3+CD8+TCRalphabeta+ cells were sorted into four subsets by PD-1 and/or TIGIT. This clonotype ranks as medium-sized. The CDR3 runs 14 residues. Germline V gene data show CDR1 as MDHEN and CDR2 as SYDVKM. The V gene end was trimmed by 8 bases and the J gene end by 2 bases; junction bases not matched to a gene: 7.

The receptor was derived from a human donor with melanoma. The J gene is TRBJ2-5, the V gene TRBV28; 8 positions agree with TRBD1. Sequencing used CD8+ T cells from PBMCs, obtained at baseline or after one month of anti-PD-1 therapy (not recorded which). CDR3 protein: CASGDTGGQETQYF. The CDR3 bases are TGTGCCAGCGGTGATACAGGGGGTCAAGAGACCCAGTACTTC.